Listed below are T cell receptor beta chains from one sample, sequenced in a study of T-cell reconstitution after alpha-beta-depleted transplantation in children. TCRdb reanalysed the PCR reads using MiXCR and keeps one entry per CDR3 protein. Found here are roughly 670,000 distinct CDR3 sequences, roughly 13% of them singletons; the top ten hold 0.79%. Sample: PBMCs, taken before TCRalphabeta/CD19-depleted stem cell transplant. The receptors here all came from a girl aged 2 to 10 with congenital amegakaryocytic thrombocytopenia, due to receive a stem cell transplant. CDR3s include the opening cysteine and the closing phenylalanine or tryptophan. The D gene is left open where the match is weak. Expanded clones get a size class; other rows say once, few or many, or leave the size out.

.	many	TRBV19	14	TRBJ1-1	CASSIIGRHTEAFF	TGTGCCAGTAGTATAATAGGCCGACACACTGAAGCTTTCTTT
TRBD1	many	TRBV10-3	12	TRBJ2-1	CAISRDSNEQFF	TGTGCCATCAGTCGGGACAGCAATGAGCAGTTCTTC
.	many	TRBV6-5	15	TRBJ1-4	CASSYSWGGGEKLFF	TGTGCCAGCAGTTACTCGTGGGGGGGCGGTGAAAAACTGTTTTTT
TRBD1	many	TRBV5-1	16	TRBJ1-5	CASSLGGGEGNQPQHF	TGCGCCAGCAGCTTGGGAGGGGGCGAGGGCAATCAGCCCCAGCATTTT
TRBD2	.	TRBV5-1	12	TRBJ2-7	CASQSSGSEQYF	TGCGCCAGCCAAAGTAGCGGGAGCGAGCAGTACTTC
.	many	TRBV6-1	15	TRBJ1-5	CASRSTGYGNQPQHF	TGTGCCAGCAGGTCGACAGGCTACGGCAATCAGCCCCAGCATTTT
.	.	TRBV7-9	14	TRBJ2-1	CASSFRDNRNEQFF	TGTGCCAGCAGCTTCCGGGACAACCGCAATGAGCAGTTCTTC
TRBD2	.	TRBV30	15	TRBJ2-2	CAWSTLGRATGELFF	TGTGCCTGGAGTACCCTCGGGAGGGCCACCGGGGAGCTGTTTTTT
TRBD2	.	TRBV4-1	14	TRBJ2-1	CASSQGLAGVEQFF	TGCGCCAGCAGCCAAGGACTAGCGGGAGTTGAGCAGTTCTTC
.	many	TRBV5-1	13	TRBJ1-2	CASSLSGDTGYTF	TGCGCCAGCAGCTTGTCAGGTGACACGGGCTACACCTTC
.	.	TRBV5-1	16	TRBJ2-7	CASSLDPQGSSYEQYF	TGCGCCAGCAGCTTGGATCCGCAGGGGAGCTCCTACGAGCAGTACTTC
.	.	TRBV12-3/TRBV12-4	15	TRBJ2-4	CASSPGHTGSGIQSF	TGTGCCAGCAGCCCTGGGCACACAGGGAGTGGGATTCAGTCCTTC
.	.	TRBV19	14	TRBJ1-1	CASSTRQENTEAFF	TGTGCCAGTAGTACTCGACAGGAGAACACTGAAGCTTTCTTT
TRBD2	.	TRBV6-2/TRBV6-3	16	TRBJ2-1	CASSGVGTSVSNEQFF	TGTGCCAGCAGTGGAGTGGGGACTAGCGTTAGCAATGAGCAGTTCTTC
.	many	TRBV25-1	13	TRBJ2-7	CASSDSIGDEQYF	TGTGCCAGCAGTGACTCGATCGGAGACGAGCAGTACTTC